The 18 T cell receptor beta chains given below trace back to one sample, sequenced in a study of OX40 agonist ivuxolimab in advanced cancers. Assay used: immunoSEQ multiplex PCR; TCRdb lists only in-frame clones, some missing. The table includes some 90,000 clones, roughly 91% detected once. The material sequenced was CD4+ or CD8+ T cells sorted from blood, taken in a trial of the OX40 agonist ivuxolimab. The receptors derive from an adult with an advanced solid tumor such as melanoma, head and neck, liver or kidney cancer.

The chain has TRBV7-2 and TRBJ2-5; no firm D call. The CDR3 runs 11 residues. V shed 5 bases and J shed 5 bases, with 6 bases lying between them. Germline assignment: CDR1 SGHTA and CDR2 FQGNSA. The CDR3 nucleotides are TGTGCCAGCAGCGCCTCCGAGACCCAGTACTTC. Translating it yields CASSASETQYF.

This chain uses TRBV15 with TRBJ2-7; unclear D gene. This CDR3 has 15 amino acids. V was trimmed by 4 bases and J by 0 bases, leaving 13 bases between them. CDR1 and CDR2 (germline): LNHNV, YYDKDF (reference sequence). CDR3 DNA sequence: TGTGCCACCAGCAAACGGCACGGGCCCTCCTACGAGCAGTACTTC. Protein product: CATSKRHGPSYEQYF.

The V call is TRBV7-8, the J call TRBJ2-7, with D unclear. Germline V gives CDR1 SGHVS, CDR2 FQNEAQ. The CDR3 extends over 11 amino acids. Trimming cost V 5 bases and J 5 bases, with 7 bases left between them. CDR3 in DNA: TGTGCCAGCAGCCTCCAGGACGAGCAGTACTTC. Translating gives CASSLQDEQYF.

The V gene is TRBV7-2, the J gene TRBJ2-1; 9 nucleotides match TRBD1. Germline CDR1 and CDR2: SGHTA and FQGNSA. V lost 5 bases to trimming and J lost 5 bases; unmatched junction nucleotides: 10. The length of the CDR3 is 16 residues. The CDR3 bases are TGTGCCAGCAGCCGAATACCCGGACAGGGGAACAATGAGCAGTTCTTC. Residues: CASSRIPGQGNNEQFF. Complete variable domain (other parts from reference TRBV7-2 and TRBJ2-1): GAGVSQSPSNKVTEKGKDVELRCDPISGHTALYWYRQSLGQGLEFLIYFQGNSAPDKSGLPSDRFSAERTGGSVSTLTIQRTQQEDSAVYLCASSRIPGQGNNEQFFGPGTRLTVL.

The CDR3 loop is CASSLNYRYEQYF. The CDR3 region has the DNA TGCGCCAGCAGCTTGAACTACCGCTACGAGCAGTACTTC. The V and J genes are TRBV5-1 and TRBJ2-7; unclear D gene. Per the germline V gene, CDR1 is SGHRS and CDR2 is YFSETQ. The V end was cut by 1 base, the J end by 3 bases, with 8 bases between. The CDR3 is made up of 13 amino acids.

This chain connects TRBV7-2 to TRBJ1-2, with D uncertain. The CDR3 spans 13 residues. V lost 1 base and J 5 bases, leaving 8 bases between the germline ends. Per the germline V gene, CDR1 is SGHTA and CDR2 is FQGNSA. CDR3 sequence: CASSLDAGYGYTF. The DNA for the CDR3 is TGTGCCAGCAGCTTAGATGCCGGGTATGGCTACACCTTC.

Comment on this clone: Other DNA sequences of this sample code for an identical CDR3. This sequence joins TRBV6-1 and TRBJ1-2; D is undetermined. Trimming cost V 0 bases and J 2 bases, with 7 bases left between them. The germline V gene encodes CDR1 MNHNS and CDR2 SASEGT. The CDR3 runs to 14 residues. The CDR3 reads CASSEAKGNYGYTF. DNA of the CDR3: TGTGCCAGCAGTGAAGCTAAAGGCAACTATGGCTACACCTTC.

The chain has TRBV6-1 and TRBJ1-6; 10 bases match TRBD1. Germline V CDR1 and CDR2: MNHNS, SASEGT. J lost 7 bases, V lost 7 bases, and 7 bases had no gene match. The CDR3 runs to 15 residues. The CDR3 loop reads CASNHETGGNSPLHF. DNA for the CDR3: TGTGCCAGCAACCACGAGACAGGGGGCAATTCACCCCTCCACTTT.

The chain uses TRBV7-2 and TRBJ1-4; TRBD1 agrees at 8 bases. Germline V gene lookup returns CDR1 SGHTA and CDR2 FQGNSA. J gave up 8 bases and V 4 bases, and 12 bases lay outside the gene matches. The CDR3 runs 16 residues. The CDR3: CASSSGRQGILEKLFF. CDR3 in DNA: TGTGCCAGCAGCTCCGGGAGACAGGGGATCTTAGAAAAACTGTTTTTT.

V gene TRBV5-1 combines with J gene TRBJ1-1; weak D call: TRBD1 (6 bases). Germline assignment: CDR1 SGHRS and CDR2 YFSETQ. CDR3 length: 11 amino acids. V was pared by 5 bases and J by 10 bases, with 12 bases between. CDR3 DNA: TGCGCCAGCAGTTACGGGACAAGAGCTTTCTTT. Translating it yields CASSYGTRAFF.

The V call is TRBV7-2, the J call TRBJ2-1; D call uncertain. Between the trimmed V and J ends, which lost 3 bases and 2 bases, there was a span of 5 bases. The germline V gene encodes CDR1 SGHTA and CDR2 FQGNSA. The length of the CDR3 is 13 residues. The CDR3 sequence is CASSLGTYNEQFF. The CDR3 region has the DNA TGTGCCAGCAGCTTGGGGACCTACAATGAGCAGTTCTTC.

This chain links TRBV5-8 with TRBJ1-1, with 10 bases lining up with TRBD1. CDR1 is SGHTS and CDR2 is YDEGEE in the germline V gene. The length of the CDR3 is 16 residues. V lost 0 bases to trimming and J lost 4 bases; unmatched junction nucleotides: 6. The CDR3 region is CASSLETGQGSTEAFF. CDR3 coding DNA: TGTGCCAGCAGCTTGGAAACGGGACAGGGGAGCACTGAAGCTTTCTTT.

J is TRBJ2-5 and V is TRBV4-2; 7 nucleotides align to TRBD2. The V gene's germline CDR1 is LGHNA and CDR2 YNFKEQ. CDR3 length: 17 amino acids. V was pared by 0 bases and J by 6 bases, with 13 bases of the junction left unmatched. CDR3 protein: CASSQDREGGGTKTQYF. The DNA for the CDR3 is TGTGCCAGCAGCCAAGATAGAGAAGGCGGGGGTACAAAGACCCAGTACTTC.

This clone was counted a single time. The chain employs TRBV5-1 and TRBJ2-3, with 8 bases fitting TRBD1. Germline V gives CDR1 SGHRS, CDR2 YFSETQ. V lost 4 bases and J lost 2; bases outside the gene matches: 9. The CDR3 is 16 amino acids. CDR3 nucleotide sequence: TGCGCCAGCAGCAGACGGAGACAGGGGCACACAGATACGCAGTATTTT. Its protein is CASSRRRQGHTDTQYF.

This chain connects TRBV7-6 to TRBJ2-3, with 7 bases fitting TRBD2. The length of the CDR3 is 14 residues. Germline CDR1 and CDR2: SGHVS and FNYEAQ. The trim removed 6 bases at V and 4 bases at J, leaving 7 bases unmatched. CDR3 sequence reads: CASSGAGEPDTQYF. CDR3 bases: TGTGCCAGCAGTGGCGCGGGGGAACCAGATACGCAGTATTTT.

V and J are TRBV2 and TRBJ2-4; D call uncertain. In germline, CDR1 is SNHLY, CDR2 FYNNEI. V lost 6 bases, J lost 0 bases, and 9 bases lay in between. The length of the CDR3 is 14 residues. CDR3 residues: CASRMQIAKNIQYF. The CDR3 nucleotides read TGTGCCAGCAGAATGCAGATAGCCAAAAACATTCAGTACTTC.

The chain uses TRBV27 and TRBJ1-2, with D tentatively TRBD1 (6 bases). The CDR3 is made up of 15 amino acids. Germline lookup yields CDR1 MNHEY and CDR2 SMNVEV (reference sequence). V shed 5 bases and J shed 5 bases, with 18 bases lying between them. The CDR3 is CASSQGPGQAYGYTF. CDR3 sequence (DNA): TGTGCCAGCAGTCAAGGACCGGGACAAGCTTATGGCTACACCTTC.

The chain uses TRBV12-2 and TRBJ1-1; the table's D call of TRBD1 was not tested on the DNA. TRBV12-2 is a pseudogene. This CDR3 spans 15 amino acids. The CDR3 region has the DNA TGTGCAAGTCGCTTAGGGGGGCCCCGGTCTAGAGAAGCTTTCTTT. Encoded protein: CASRLGGPRSREAFF.